A single sample is the source of the 10 T cell receptor beta chains below, sequenced in a study of spatial heterogeneity in lung cancer. Whole-study results and caveats: One measure, the expanded intratumoral alpha and beta TCR count, tracked tumor mutation counts.

Their recognized antigens are unknown. TCRdb redid the calling of the 5' RACE reads with MiXCR, one entry per CDR3 protein. The sample holds 20,000 to 25,000 distinct CDR3 sequences, roughly 15% seen once. Indicated time point: sample taken at primary tumor resection. Material: lung tumor tissue, obtained at surgery. Every receptor here comes from a female donor with early-stage non-small cell lung cancer.

This clonotype has a count of ten or more. The V call is TRBV29-1, the J call TRBJ2-1; TRBD1 or TRBD2 may be the D gene (6 bases each). V lost 6 bases, J lost 0 bases, and 15 bases lay in between. Germline CDR1 SQVTM, CDR2 ANQGSEA. The CDR3 totals 15 residues. CDR3 nucleotides: TGCAGCGTCACCCGGGGGCCCAGCTCCTACAATGAGCAGTTCTTC. Amino acids: CSVTRGPSSYNEQFF.

This clonotype was detected a few times. V gene TRBV28 combines with J gene TRBJ2-7; 9 positions match TRBD2. V dropped 5 bases and J dropped 3; count of bases not matched to a gene: 23. Germline CDR1 is MDHEN and CDR2 is SYDVKM. CDR3 length equals 20 residues. The DNA for the CDR3 is TGTGCCAGCAGTCTCTATACCCCAGGGCTAGCGGGACGTAATATCTACGAGCAGTACTTC. Translating it yields CASSLYTPGLAGRNIYEQYF.

The genes are TRBV6-1 and TRBJ2-1, with 7 bases matching TRBD2. Germline lookup yields CDR1 MNHNS and CDR2 SASEGT. The V segment lost 2 bases and the J segment 3 bases; nucleotides outside the gene matches: 4. The CDR3 is 15 amino acids. CDR3 coding DNA: TGTGCCAGCAGTGAATGGTCGGGAGGCTACAATGAGCAGTTCTTC. Encoded protein: CASSEWSGGYNEQFF.

This clonotype was counted a few times. V is TRBV5-1 and J is TRBJ2-7; D could derive from TRBD1 or TRBD2 (5 bases each). Per germline, CDR1 SGHRS and CDR2 YFSETQ. The CDR3 runs 14 residues. V lost 4 bases and J lost 5, with 16 bases in between. The CDR3 sequence: CASSGTHGPHEQYF. The DNA of the CDR3 is TGCGCCAGCAGCGGGACCCACGGTCCTCACGAGCAGTACTTC.

The chain recombines TRBV2 with TRBJ2-7; D possibly corresponds to TRBD1 (6 bases). The CDR3 is made up of 12 amino acids. Germline V gene sequence: CDR1 SNHLY, CDR2 FYNNEI. V was shortened by 9 bases and J by 3 bases, with 12 bases between the two germline ends. The CDR3 DNA is TGTGCCAGTGGGGACACCTACTACGAGCAGTACTTC. Encoded protein: CASGDTYYEQYF.

This clonotype showed up just a few times. The genes are TRBV20-1 and TRBJ2-3; TRBD2 is a possible D gene (5 bases). V was shortened by 0 bases and J by 2 bases, with 18 bases between the two germline ends. This CDR3 contains 17 residues. Per germline, CDR1 DFQATT and CDR2 SNEGSKA (reference sequence). The CDR3 coding sequence is TGCAGTGCTAGAGATCCTGAGGACTTCTGGTACACAGATACGCAGTATTTT. Translated, it gives CSARDPEDFWYTDTQYF.

Remarks on this clonotype: One junction end disagrees with the germline gene, perhaps due to a read error. The chain recombines TRBV3-1 with TRBJ2-7; D gene unclear. This CDR3 region has 12 residues. Germline V gene sequence: CDR1 LGHDT, CDR2 YNNKEL (reference sequence). CDR3 sequence reads: CACSQANSLKYF. The CDR3 DNA is TGTGCCTGCAGCCAAGCGAACAGCCTTAAGTACTTC.

V usage is TRBV7-3 and J usage is TRBJ2-7; tentatively, D is TRBD1 (6 bases). This CDR3 comprises 14 residues. V lost 5 bases, J lost 4 bases, and 15 bases lay in between. CDR1 and CDR2 (germline): SGHTA, FQGTGA. CDR3 region: CASSPSRTDYEQYF. The CDR3 DNA is TGTGCCAGCAGCCCCTCCCGGACAGATTACGAGCAGTACTTC.

This clonotype was recorded a few times. The V gene is TRBV9, the J gene TRBJ2-5, with 8 bases lining up with TRBD1. With 4 bases clipped from V and 1 base from J, the junction kept 3 bases outside the gene matches. Germline CDR1 is SGDLS and CDR2 is YYNGEE. This CDR3 has 14 residues. The CDR3 sequence is CASSLTGGQETQYF. CDR3 bases: TGTGCCAGCAGCCTAACAGGGGGCCAAGAGACCCAGTACTTC.

This clonotype is categorized as medium-sized (0.01 to 0.1%). The gene calls are TRBV4-3 and TRBJ1-1, with D perhaps TRBD1 (5 bases). Germline lookup yields CDR1 LGHNA and CDR2 YSLEER. Trimming stripped 1 base from V and 4 bases from J, with 13 bases between. This CDR3 is built from 15 residues. CDR3 residues: CASSQVGVSATEAFF. CDR3 nucleotide sequence: TGCGCCAGCAGCCAAGTAGGGGTGTCGGCCACTGAAGCTTTCTTT.